The entry that follows covers one T cell receptor beta chain sequence. No antigen is known for it. As for treatment: 19 received Ad26.COV2.S at low or high dose, single or two shots; roughly five received placebo; per-sample allocation not given. The study sampled participants on day 63 after the first vaccine or placebo injection. An Ad26 vector that expressed Wuhan-strain SARS-CoV-2 spike constituted the vaccine. Measured with immunoSEQ multiplex PCR; TCRdb has only the in-frame clones, and not every one. Among approximately 250,000 clones listed, roughly 89% were seen once. This sample was included in a study of Ad26.COV2.S vaccination and SARS-CoV-2 variants. About the research overall: The trial was COV1001 and the donor's arm was Ad26.COV2.S.

Study-wide results and limits: Analyses that measured TCR breadth and depth may have underestimated total T cell responses. Substantial post-vaccination breadth of spike-specific CD8+ and CD4+ T cell responses was reported.

The V end was cut by 0 bases, the J end by 4 bases, with 4 bases between. CDR3 length equals 12 residues. CDR1 MNHNS and CDR2 SASEGT come from the germline V gene. The rearrangement links TRBV6-1 to TRBJ2-7; the D is unclear. The source material was peripheral blood, sampled in a trial of Ad26.COV2.S vaccine versus placebo. The receptor was derived from a person between 18 and 60 years old who received the Ad26.COV2.S COVID-19 vaccine or a placebo. The CDR3 region has the DNA TGTGCCAGCAGTGAAGCAAGTTACGAGCAGTACTTC. Protein product: CASSEASYEQYF.